The present entry profiles one T cell receptor beta chain with its context. Its antigen is undetermined. Generated by immunoSEQ multiplex PCR, the TCRdb table keeps only in-frame clones and is missing some. The table lists 75,000 to 85,000 clones, about 84% of them singletons, with just over 2.5% in the top ten. The data are from a study of PD-1 blockade in mismatch repair-deficient tumors. Across the study: Patients had 11 to 13 mismatch repair-deficient cancer types and were previously treated and progressing. Findings of the study overall: Tumor-resident clones, often undetectable pretreatment in blood, expanded then contracted after pembrolizumab.

Every patient had mismatch repair deficiency by PCR or immunohistochemistry. A few pembrolizumab responders had their TCRs sequenced. CDR3 length: 14 residues. Germline-derived CDR1 and CDR2 are GTSNPN and SVGIG (reference sequence). The junction had 5 bases not matched to a gene; V was cut back by 4 bases and J by 3 bases. The sequencing used peripheral blood, collected 12 weeks after starting pembrolizumab. The gene calls are TRBV30 and TRBJ2-3, with 9 bases aligning to TRBD1. This receptor was taken from an adult with mismatch repair-deficient cancer. The CDR3 nucleotides are TGTGCCTGGAACTCCGGGACAGGGACAGATACGCAGTATTTT. Translating gives CAWNSGTGTDTQYF. The full variable domain, its missing parts supplied by reference TRBV30 and TRBJ2-3, is SQTIHQWPATLVQPVGSPLSLECTVEGTSNPNLYWYRQAAGRGLQLLFYSVGIGQISSEVPQNLSASRPQDRQFILSSKKLLLSDSGFYLCAWNSGTGTDTQYFGPGTRLTVL.